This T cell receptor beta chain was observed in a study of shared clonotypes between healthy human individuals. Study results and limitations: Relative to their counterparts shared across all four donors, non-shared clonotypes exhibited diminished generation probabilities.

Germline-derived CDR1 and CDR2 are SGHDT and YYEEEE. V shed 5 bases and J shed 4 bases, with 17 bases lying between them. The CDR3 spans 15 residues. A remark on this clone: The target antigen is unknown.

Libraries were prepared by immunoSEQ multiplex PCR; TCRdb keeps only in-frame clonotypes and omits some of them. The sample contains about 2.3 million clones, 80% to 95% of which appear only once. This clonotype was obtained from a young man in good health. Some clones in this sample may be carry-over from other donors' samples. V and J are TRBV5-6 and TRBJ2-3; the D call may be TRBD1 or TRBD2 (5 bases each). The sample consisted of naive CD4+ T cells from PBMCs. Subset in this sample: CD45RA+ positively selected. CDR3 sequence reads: CASRKVSGRADTQYF. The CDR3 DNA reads TGTGCCAGCAGGAAGGTCTCGGGGCGGGCAGATACGCAGTATTTT.